Below, one TCR beta chain is given with its context. The PCR had 60 Vbeta and 13 Jbeta primers. The assay was immunoSEQ multiplex PCR, and TCRdb's table has in-frame clones only and misses some. The sample yields under 200,000 clones, almost 85% seen once. The data belong to a study of cytomegalovirus exposure and HLA in healthy donors. The clonotype was recovered from a boy aged 5-17 years in good health and CMV-seronegative. Sequencing was carried out using PBMCs.

The DNA for the CDR3 is TGTGCCAGCAGCTTGGCTTTTGGACTAGCGAACAATAATGAGCAGTTCTTC. Translating it yields CASSLAFGLANNNEQFF. The V call is TRBV5-4, the J call TRBJ2-1; 9 nucleotides line up with TRBD2. The CDR3 sequence is 17 residues long. Germline assignment: CDR1 SGHNT and CDR2 YYREEE (reference sequence). V gave up 0 bases and J gave up 7 bases; unmatched junction bases: 11. The variable domain in full, with the rest retrieved from reference TRBV5-4 and TRBJ2-1, is ETGVTQSPTHLIKTRGQQVTLRCSSQSGHNTVSWYQQALGQGPQFIFQYYREEENGRGNFPPRFSGLQFPNYSSELNVNALELDDSALYLCASSLAFGLANNNEQFFGPGTRLTVL.